This T cell receptor beta chain derives from a study of tumor-infiltrating lymphocytes in glioblastoma multiforme. TCR beta libraries were built from RNA through three nested multiplex PCR rounds using modified ARM-PCR. A C-beta primer primed TCRB cDNA from approximately 0.5 ug RNA. TCRdb passed the multiplex PCR reads through MiXCR, listing each CDR3 protein once. Among about 32,000 distinct CDR3 sequences listed, around 55% were seen once. In germline, CDR1 is MNHEY, CDR2 SVGEGT. V gave up 2 bases and J gave up 3 bases, with 4 bases separating them. This CDR3 comprises 13 residues. Regarding this clonotype: Its cognate antigen is unknown.

Overall study findings and caveats: T cells were not sorted into functional subsets.

The chain carries TRBV6-2 or TRBV6-3 and TRBJ2-2; the D is unclear. This sequence was found in a male donor with glioblastoma. The source material was brain tumor tissue. CDR3 protein: CASSYRDTGELFF. The CDR3 coding sequence is TGTGCCAGCAGTTACCGGGACACCGGGGAGCTGTTTTTT.